This TCR beta chain was captured by sequencing in a study of post-analysis software for immune sequencing data. Study background: Courses of disease covered relapsing-remitting, secondary progressive and progressive-relapsing multiple sclerosis.

Carried by the TCR beta cDNA libraries were unique molecular identifiers. With 1 to 10 million T cells as the source, approximately 450,000 cDNA molecules resulted. One entry per CDR3 protein, called by TCRdb with MiXCR from the PCR reads. Of about 820,000 distinct CDR3 sequences in the sample, roughly 50% were seen once. Germline V CDR1 and CDR2: SEHNR, FQNEAQ (reference sequence). CDR3 length: 19 residues. The V segment lost 5 bases and the J segment 0 bases; nucleotides outside the gene matches: 9. General study results and limits: Among multiple sclerosis patients, normalized Chao1 diversity was significantly below that of controls. Strong same-batch co-clustering of samples appeared with F measure clustering. Five TRBV segments, including TRBV5-6, TRBV5-1 and TRBV20-1, were more frequent in patients than controls.

Notes on this clonotype: Its antigen remains unknown.

The chain employs TRBV7-9 and TRBJ2-6, with 11 bases matching TRBD2. Sequenced sample: blood. This TCR was recovered from a girl aged 5-17 years with multiple sclerosis. CDR3 bases: TGTGCCAGCAGCCCCACTAGCGGGAGATGGTCCTCTGGGGCCAACGTCCTGACTTTC. Protein sequence: CASSPTSGRWSSGANVLTF.